The 2 T cell receptor beta chains presented below share a single source sample, sequenced in a study of T cell repertoires in cytomegalovirus infection (dated by TCRdb to about 2019). Sequencing took place on an Illumina HiSeq 1500. TCRdb trimmed public reads at Q25 via fastp, called clones via MiXCR and kept in-frame beta chains. Under each unique CDR3 protein, matching rows form one entry showing the most common genes and DNA. A total of over 100,000 distinct CDR3 sequences appear in this sample, about 15% of them only once. The top ten hold less than 10% of the sample. Sequencing was done on a sample of PBMCs. The source of these receptors is a human donor in good health (CMV status not recorded). Some clones in this sample may be carry-over from other donors' samples.

This clonotype was counted many times. This chain connects TRBV28 to TRBJ1-2, with 7 nucleotides matching TRBD1. The CDR3 loop spans 16 amino acids. The V gene's germline CDR1 is MDHEN and CDR2 SYDVKM. J lost 8 bases, V lost 4 bases, and 16 bases had no gene match. CDR3 sequence: CASSYPEKTGLEGYTF. The CDR3 region has the DNA TGTGCCAGCAGTTACCCGGAGAAGACAGGGCTCGAAGGCTACACCTTC.

The count of this clonotype is one. This chain uses TRBV6-8 with TRBJ1-4, with TRBD1 as a possible D gene (5 bases). This CDR3 comprises 13 residues. Trimming removed 6 bases at V and 5 bases at J, with 10 bases between. CDR1 and CDR2 from the germline V gene are MNHGY and SAAAGT. CDR3 DNA: TGTGCCAGCAGCGACAGACCGAATGAAAAACTGTTTTTT. Protein: CASSDRPNEKLFF.